Following are 4 T cell receptor beta chains from one sample sequenced in a study of cytotoxic CD8 clonotypes in ibrutinib-treated CLL. The table came from immunoSEQ multiplex PCR; TCRdb's copy has only in-frame clones and leaves some out. The table records 20,000 to 25,000 clones, 65% to 80% of them present only once. The sample consisted of PBMCs, taken after 12 months of ibrutinib treatment. The receptors here all came from a human donor with chronic lymphocytic leukemia.

The chain carries TRBV18 and TRBJ2-5; no definite D call. CDR3 size: 13 residues. V gave up 4 bases and J gave up 0 bases, with 6 bases separating them. The V gene's germline CDR1 is KGHSH and CDR2 LQKENI. CDR3 residues: CASSLTYQETQYF. CDR3 nucleotides: TGTGCCAGCTCACTGACATACCAAGAGACCCAGTACTTC.

This chain links TRBV5-6 with TRBJ1-6, with TRBD1 matching over 7 bases. The CDR3 extends over 17 amino acids. The junction had 11 bases not matched to a gene; V was cut back by 2 bases and J by 6 bases. Germline V lookup: CDR1 SGHDT, CDR2 YYEEEE. CDR3 residues: CASSFLEPGQFNSPLHF. In DNA form, the CDR3 reads TGTGCCAGCAGCTTTCTGGAACCGGGACAGTTTAATTCACCCCTCCACTTT.

V gene TRBV29-1 combines with J gene TRBJ2-7, with TRBD1 as a possible D gene (6 bases). The CDR3 totals 11 residues. CDR1 SQVTM and CDR2 ANQGSEA come from the germline V gene. The germline V and J ends were trimmed by 7 bases and 7 bases, with 14 bases remaining between them. CDR3 coding DNA: TGCAGCGGTGCGCAGGGGAAAGAGCAGTACTTC. Translating gives CSGAQGKEQYF.

This sequence joins TRBV7-9 and TRBJ1-3; a weak D match, TRBD1 (5 bases). From germline, CDR1 is SEHNR and CDR2 FQNEAQ (reference sequence). Trimming took 6 bases from V and 4 from J, leaving 16 bases between them. CDR3 size: 15 residues. The CDR3 here is CASRPLEGPGNTIYF. As DNA, the CDR3 is TGTGCCAGCAGACCCCTGGAGGGGCCGGGAAACACCATATATTTT.